The sequence of this T cell receptor beta chain was determined in a study of neoadjuvant anti-PD-1 for oral cavity cancer. Study details: Patients without progression got a fourth dose around day 43.

Time point specified: after neoadjuvant nivolumab, at surgical resection. Only in-frame clones appear in the TCRdb table, and some are missing; sequencing was by immunoSEQ multiplex PCR. The sample lists about 12,000 clones, 60% to 85% seen once, with 2.5% to 3% in the top ten. The CDR3 is made up of 17 amino acids. The germline gives CDR1 SGHNT, CDR2 YENEEA. Trimming left V 5 bases short and J 3 bases short, with 20 bases between. The sequencing here drew on PBMCs, taken after nivolumab (anti-PD-1) treatment. The chain recombines TRBV11-3 with TRBJ2-1; maybe TRBD1 (6 bases). This receptor was identified in a person aged 35-79 years with oral cavity squamous cell carcinoma. The DNA for the CDR3 is TGTGCCAGCAGCCCCGGACAGAGCAGTATGGTCTACAATGAGCAGTTCTTC. It is translated as CASSPGQSSMVYNEQFF.